These 10 T cell receptor beta chains originate from one sample sequenced in a study of blood T cell repertoires in COVID-19 (dated by TCRdb to 2019 to 2021). The library relied on the immunoSEQ multiplex PCR assay. TCRdb took this table from immuneACCESS and kept in-frame rearrangements with V and J called. Such tables lack part of the clones; where checked against another copy, unresolved V genes explain under half of the gap, and the rest is unexplained. This sample comprises 280,000 or so clones, about 86% of them detected only once. In total, the top ten clones hold about 1.9% of the sample. Sequenced: peripheral blood. These receptors originate from a woman aged 25 to 39 who had recovered from COVID-19.

The chain has TRBV5-1 and TRBJ1-3, with D possibly matching TRBD1 (5 bases). The V gene's germline CDR1 is SGHRS and CDR2 YFSETQ. The CDR3 covers 17 residues. V lost 0 bases, J lost 2 bases, and 15 bases lay in between. This CDR3 reads CASSLVNSREAGNTIYF. DNA for the CDR3: TGCGCCAGCAGCTTGGTCAATTCCAGGGAGGCTGGAAACACCATATATTTT.

The chain combines TRBV7-9 with TRBJ2-7, with TRBD2 as a possible D gene (6 bases). Germline CDR1 reads SEHNR; CDR2 reads FQNEAQ (reference sequence). This CDR3 is built from 13 residues. The V end was cut by 6 bases, the J end by 7 bases, with 16 bases between. CDR3 amino acids: CASRDPGASEQYF. DNA of the CDR3: TGTGCCAGCAGGGACCCGGGAGCCTCGGAGCAGTACTTC.

Turning to this clone: Different DNA sequences within this sample yield the same CDR3. This chain connects TRBV6-5 to TRBJ2-7, with 9 nucleotides matching TRBD1. In germline, CDR1 is MNHEY, CDR2 SVGAGI. The CDR3 loop spans 13 amino acids. V shed 6 bases, J shed 7 bases, and the junction held 7 bases outside the gene matches. CDR3 amino acids: CASSYDRGREQYF. CDR3 DNA sequence: TGTGCCAGCAGCTACGACAGGGGGAGGGAGCAGTACTTC.

The CDR3 nucleotides are TGTGCCAGCAGTTCCGGGGACTCGAACACTGAAGCTTTCTTT. Translation: CASSSGDSNTEAFF. V is TRBV28 and J is TRBJ1-1; tentatively, D is TRBD1 (5 bases). The CDR3 sequence is 14 residues long. Between the trimmed V and J ends, which lost 4 bases and 1 base, there was a span of 10 bases. Germline assignment: CDR1 MDHEN and CDR2 SYDVKM.

V usage is TRBV5-1 and J usage is TRBJ2-5; no clear D gene. CDR1 and CDR2 (germline): SGHRS, YFSETQ. The CDR3 is 13 residues long. Trimming removed 2 bases at V and 5 bases at J, with 10 bases between. The CDR3 sequence: CASSFEASETQYF. Written as DNA, the CDR3 is TGCGCCAGCAGCTTTGAGGCCTCCGAGACCCAGTACTTC.

V gene TRBV5-8 combines with J gene TRBJ2-7, with 7 bases identical to TRBD1. In germline, CDR1 is SGHTS, CDR2 YDEGEE. The V and J ends lost 1 base and 4 bases, in that order; junction bases with no gene match: 2. This CDR3 comprises 13 residues. CDR3: CASSLQTGYEQYF. The DNA for the CDR3 is TGTGCCAGCAGCTTGCAGACAGGGTACGAGCAGTACTTC. Complete variable domain (other parts from reference TRBV5-8 and TRBJ2-7): EAGVTQSPTHLIKTRGQQATLRCSPISGHTSVYWYQQALGLGLQFLLWYDEGEERNRGNFPPRFSGRQFPNYSSELNVNALELEDSALYLCASSLQTGYEQYFGPGTRLTVT.

This clone came up a few times. The chain has TRBV10-3 and TRBJ1-5; 8 bases are shared with TRBD1. Unmatched junction bases numbered 7, after V lost 6 bases and J lost 0 bases. Germline V gene sequence: CDR1 ENHRY, CDR2 SYGVKD. The CDR3 is 16 amino acids. The CDR3 DNA sequence: TGTGCCATCAGCCCGGGACAGGAGTATAGCAATCAGCCCCAGCATTTT. It codes for CAISPGQEYSNQPQHF.

The chain carries TRBV9 and TRBJ1-5; 7 nucleotides align to TRBD1. Germline lookup yields CDR1 SGDLS and CDR2 YYNGEE. V lost 3 bases and J lost 4; bases outside the gene matches: 7. The CDR3 covers 15 residues. CDR3 loop: CASSASGTANQPQHF. The CDR3 DNA follows: TGTGCCAGCAGCGCCTCCGGGACAGCTAATCAGCCCCAGCATTTT.

The chain employs TRBV28 and TRBJ1-3; D is unresolved. V was cut by 5 bases and J by 4 bases, with 18 bases left in between. Per the germline V gene, CDR1 is MDHEN and CDR2 is SYDVKM. There are 16 residues in the CDR3. Here the CDR3 DNA reads TGTGCCAGCAGTCCCCCGGGTCGGCAGATGGGAAACACCATATATTTT. Amino acid sequence: CASSPPGRQMGNTIYF.

The chain employs TRBV19 and TRBJ1-3; D remains unclear. CDR1 is LNHDA, CDR2 SQIVND, per germline (reference sequence). CDR3 length equals 13 residues. The ends were cut back, 4 bases at V and 2 bases at J, with 6 bases in the middle. DNA for the CDR3: TGTGCCAGTAGTACCAGAACTGGAAACACCATATATTTT. Its protein product is CASSTRTGNTIYF.